This T cell receptor (beta chain) stems from a study of shared clonotypes between healthy human individuals. The wider study: CD4 naive cells filled three plates per donor, CD4 memory three, CD8 naive two and CD8 memory one.

Points on this clone: The antigen is undetermined.

The study, taken as a whole, reports: When naive CD4 clonotypes were compared across a handful of donors, 4% to 5.5% were shared. In this cohort, only blood was sampled, and tissue repertoires likely differ.

J gave up 7 bases and V 6 bases, and 10 bases lay outside the gene matches. The CDR3 totals 15 residues. Germline V CDR1 and CDR2: MNHEY, SMNVEV (reference sequence). Donors, healthy HIV-negative adults, lacked recent acute infections or vaccinations. Sequenced by immunoSEQ multiplex PCR; TCRdb stores in-frame clones only, minus some. The sample holds some 900,000 clones, less than 85% seen once. Sequences were obtained from memory CD4+ T cells sorted from blood. Subset in this sample: CD45RA-negative fraction. This receptor was identified in a man younger than 30 in good health. The chain is built from TRBV27 and TRBJ1-5; TRBD1 aligns across 9 bases. The CDR3 DNA sequence: TGTGCCAGCAGGGCGGACAGGGGTACGAGGCAGCCCCAGCATTTT. Amino acids: CASRADRGTRQPQHF.